These 13 T cell receptor beta chains were all obtained from the same sample, sequenced in a study of cytomegalovirus exposure and HLA in healthy donors (dated by TCRdb to 2016 to 2017). Receptor amplification or capture employed the immunoSEQ multiplex PCR assay. For the multiplex PCR, a mixture combining 60 forward primers for TCR Vbeta segments and 13 reverse primers for TCR Jbeta segments was used. Sourced from immuneACCESS, this table was stored by TCRdb with only in-frame sequences that have V and J called. A share of the clones is absent; for the studies checked, an unresolved V gene accounts for under half, and the remainder has no known explanation. The sample table lists hundreds of thousands of clones, around 89% of them with a count of one. The ten largest make up 0.95% to 1.1% of the sample. The sequencing input was PBMCs. The source of these receptors is a woman aged 18-30 years in good health and CMV-seronegative.

The chain combines TRBV7-2 with TRBJ2-2; 7 nucleotides match TRBD1. Germline CDR1 reads SGHTA; CDR2 reads FQGNSA. Germline trimming cut 6 bases from V and 10 bases from J; bases unmatched to any gene: 14. The CDR3 is 15 amino acids. The chain's CDR3 is CASSFAKGAPSELFF. The CDR3 coding sequence is TGTGCCAGCAGTTTCGCAAAGGGGGCGCCGTCGGAGCTGTTTTTT. The variable domain in full, with the rest retrieved from reference TRBV7-2 and TRBJ2-2, is GAGVSQSPSNKVTEKGKDVELRCDPISGHTALYWYRQSLGQGLEFLIYFQGNSAPDKSGLPSDRFSAERTGGSVSTLTIQRTQQEDSAVYLCASSFAKGAPSELFFGEGSRLTVL.

The chain employs TRBV5-1 and TRBJ2-7; 8 bases are a match to TRBD2. The V and J ends lost 5 bases and 0 bases, in that order; junction bases with no gene match: 7. Germline CDR1 is SGHRS and CDR2 is YFSETQ. This CDR3 region has 15 residues. CDR3 nucleotide sequence: TGCGCCAGCAGGGGTGAGCGGGAGAGCTCCTACGAGCAGTACTTC. Its protein product is CASRGERESSYEQYF.

V gene TRBV6-1 combines with J gene TRBJ2-7; tentatively, D is TRBD1 (6 bases). V was pared by 7 bases and J by 6 bases, with 19 bases between. CDR1 and CDR2 (germline): MNHNS, SASEGT. The CDR3 length is 14 residues. CDR3 sequence reads: CASNIGGHPPEQYF. In DNA form, the CDR3 reads TGTGCCAGCAATATAGGGGGACATCCCCCCGAGCAGTACTTC.

The CDR3 here is CASSYSTSPRVETQYF. The CDR3 nucleotides are TGTGCCAGCAGTTACTCGACTAGCCCCCGGGTCGAGACCCAGTACTTC. The chain joins TRBV6-6 to TRBJ2-5, with 7 bases fitting TRBD2. V lost 0 bases to trimming and J lost 5 bases; unmatched junction nucleotides: 9. The germline V gene encodes CDR1 MNHNY and CDR2 SVGAGI (reference sequence). This CDR3 has 16 amino acids.

The chain has TRBV7-6 and TRBJ2-2, with D perhaps matching TRBD2 (6 bases). The CDR3 sequence is 15 residues long. Deletions cut 0 bases from V and 4 bases from J, with 9 bases between. Germline CDR1 and CDR2: SGHVS and FNYEAQ. DNA for the CDR3: TGTGCCAGCAGCTTAGCGAGCGGGCGCACCGGGGAGCTGTTTTTT. This gives the protein CASSLASGRTGELFF.

V gene TRBV14 combines with J gene TRBJ2-7; TRBD1 matches at 7 bases. The CDR3 loop spans 16 amino acids. After removal of 5 bases from V and 3 bases from J, the junction contained 13 bases not matched to a gene. In germline, CDR1 is SGHDN, CDR2 FVKESK. The CDR3 loop reads CASSNTGVRAHYEQYF. Written as DNA, the CDR3 is TGTGCCAGCAGCAATACAGGGGTTCGGGCCCACTACGAGCAGTACTTC. The complete variable domain, with remaining parts taken from reference TRBV14 and TRBJ2-7, reads EAGVTQFPSHSVIEKGQTVTLRCDPISGHDNLYWYRRVMGKEIKFLLHFVKESKQDESGMPNNRFLAERTGGTYSTLKVQPAELEDSGVYFCASSNTGVRAHYEQYFGPGTRLTVT.

The CDR3 loop is CASSLASTSVSSEQYF. DNA for the CDR3: TGCGCCAGCAGCTTGGCCTCGACTAGCGTATCCAGCGAGCAGTACTTC. The chain carries TRBV5-1 and TRBJ2-7, with TRBD2 matching 8 bases. The CDR3 length is 16 residues. Germline CDR1 SGHRS, CDR2 YFSETQ. J lost 6 bases, V lost 0 bases, and 11 bases had no gene match.

This chain connects TRBV19 to TRBJ2-3; 7 positions match TRBD2. V gave up 5 bases and J gave up 4 bases; unmatched junction bases: 6. The germline V gene encodes CDR1 LNHDA and CDR2 SQIVND (reference sequence). The CDR3 length is 14 residues. CDR3 bases: TGTGCCAGTAGTCGGGACTATCCCCCAGATACGCAGTATTTT. It translates to CASSRDYPPDTQYF.

The chain links TRBV5-1 to TRBJ2-5; 9 positions agree with TRBD1. This CDR3 spans 16 amino acids. Germline V CDR1 and CDR2: SGHRS, YFSETQ. V lost 4 bases, J lost 11 bases, and 18 bases stayed unmatched. The CDR3, as DNA: TGCGCCAGCAGCCTTGAGGCCAGGGACAGGGTCGGGGAGCAGTACTTC. The encoded protein is CASSLEARDRVGEQYF.

The chain joins TRBV29-1 to TRBJ2-5; 9 positions match TRBD1. The germline V gene has CDR1 SQVTM and CDR2 ANQGSEA. V shed 5 bases and J 2 bases; nucleotides not matched to a gene: 3. The CDR3 totals 13 residues. The CDR3 sequence: CSVYDRGQETQYF. In DNA form, the CDR3 reads TGCAGCGTTTACGACAGGGGGCAAGAGACCCAGTACTTC. Together with reference TRBV29-1 and TRBJ2-5, the CDR3 gives the full variable domain: SAVISQKPSRDICQRGTSLTIQCQVDSQVTMMFWYRQQPGQSLTLIATANQGSEATYESGFVIDKFPISRPNLTFSTLTVSNMSPEDSSIYLCSVYDRGQETQYFGPGTRLLVL.

This clone was found once. The chain is built from TRBV6-1 and TRBJ2-5; 11 nucleotides line up with TRBD2. The CDR3 loop spans 14 amino acids. The germline V gene has CDR1 MNHNS and CDR2 SASEGT. J was trimmed by 3 bases and V by 11 bases; bases with no gene match: 8. The CDR3: CAGRTSGSEETQYF. The CDR3 DNA sequence: TGTGCCGGAAGAACTAGCGGGAGTGAAGAGACCCAGTACTTC.

The V and J genes are TRBV6-1 and TRBJ2-6; D might be TRBD2 (5 bases). The CDR3 is made up of 15 amino acids. The V end was cut by 4 bases, the J end by 0 bases, with 7 bases between. Germline V CDR1 and CDR2: MNHNS, SASEGT. The CDR3 DNA is TGTGCCAGCAGTGGGGGAGCCTCTGGGGCCAACGTCCTGACTTTC. This gives the protein CASSGGASGANVLTF.

The chain employs TRBV7-6 and TRBJ1-5; D remains unclear. The germline gives CDR1 SGHVS, CDR2 FNYEAQ. Trimming took off 5 bases at V and 5 bases at J, with 19 bases between the two ends. This CDR3 has 16 amino acids. In DNA form, the CDR3 reads TGTGCCAGCAGCCCCGAGAGCGGGCTTACCTATCAGCCCCAGCATTTT. As protein: CASSPESGLTYQPQHF.